This T cell receptor beta chain was captured in a study of blood T cell repertoires in COVID-19. Whole-study context: Nucleic acid was either cDNA or gDNA, and it came from T cells, B-cell-depleted T cells, or PBMCs.

Generated by immunoSEQ multiplex PCR, the TCRdb table keeps only in-frame clones and is missing some. Of about 99,000 clones listed, around 85% are singletons. V gave up 1 base and J gave up 2 bases; unmatched junction bases: 8. This CDR3 is 18 amino acids long. The germline gives CDR1 KGHDR, CDR2 SFDVKD. This chain connects TRBV24-1 to TRBJ2-2; TRBD1 aligns across 8 bases. Sequencing used peripheral blood. The TCR comes from a woman older than 75 with active or convalescent COVID-19. CDR3 bases: TGTGCCACCAGTGATTTTCGGCGTGACAGGGGAAACACCGGGGAGCTGTTTTTT. Its translation is CATSDFRRDRGNTGELFF.